Sequencing of this T cell receptor (beta chain) was carried out in a study of blood T cell repertoires in COVID-19. The wider study: Material from acute and convalescent COVID-19 was sourced from the United States, Italy and Spain. Nucleic acid was either cDNA or gDNA, and it came from T cells, B-cell-depleted T cells, or PBMCs.

In the original analysis: It was from reference gene primer amplification that nucleated cell counts were estimated. Libraries were prepared by immunoSEQ multiplex PCR; TCRdb keeps only in-frame clonotypes and omits some of them. That table is the source of V, J and clone size, and D and trimming were worked out from the DNA. The sample contains about 34,000 clones, about 78% of which appear only once. Material: peripheral blood. This sequence was found in a woman aged 60-75 years with acute or convalescent COVID-19.

CDR3 amino acids: CASRHIGGTYGYTF. The CDR3 nucleotides read TGTGCCAGTAGGCACATCGGGGGGACCTATGGCTACACCTTC. V and J are TRBV19 and TRBJ1-2; tentatively, D is TRBD1 (5 bases). The CDR3 consists of 14 residues. Germline CDR1 and CDR2: LNHDA and SQIVND (reference sequence). Trimming shortened V by 6 bases and J by 4 bases, and 15 bases separated the two germline ends.